This is a list of T cell receptor beta chains from one sample in a study of cytomegalovirus exposure and HLA in healthy donors. The assay was immunoSEQ multiplex PCR, and TCRdb's table has in-frame clones only and misses some. The profile shows approximately 120,000 clones, roughly a tenth of them singletons. The sample comprised PBMCs. These TCRs come from a woman between 18 and 29 years old in good health and CMV-seropositive. CDR3s include the opening cysteine and the closing phenylalanine or tryptophan. The D gene is left open where the match is weak. Expanded clones are given a class, and other clones once, few, many or no size at all.

TRBD2	.	TRBV6-6	TRBJ2-7	TGTGCCAGCAGTTCCGGCGTGGCTAGCGGCTACGAGCAGTACTTC	CASSSGVASGYEQYF
.	.	TRBV11-3	TRBJ2-4	TGTGCCAGCAGCTTAGATCGGGCTAGCCAAAACAAAAACATTCAGTACTTC	CASSLDRASQNKNIQYF
.	few	TRBV19	TRBJ1-1	TGTGCCAGTAGTCGACCTTCAGGGAACACTGAAGCTTTCTTT	CASSRPSGNTEAFF
.	.	TRBV7-8	TRBJ1-1	TGTGCCAGCAGCTCAAAGGGGCTTAACACTGAAGCTTTCTTT	CASSSKGLNTEAFF
TRBD1	.	TRBV11-2	TRBJ2-5	TGTGCCAGCAGCTTAGTCACCGCCGGGACAGGGGTGGAGACCCAGTACTTC	CASSLVTAGTGVETQYF
.	few	TRBV19	TRBJ1-4	TGTGCCAGTAGTGGGGGGACCTCAAATGAAAAACTGTTTTTT	CASSGGTSNEKLFF
.	.	TRBV9	TRBJ1-2	TGTGCCAGCAGCGTAGCTACGAGAGAGGAGGACTATGGCTACACCTTC	CASSVATREEDYGYTF
TRBD2	.	TRBV2	TRBJ2-3	TGTGCCACCGCCAAATCGGGACTAGCGACAGATACGCAGTATTTT	CATAKSGLATDTQYF
TRBD1	.	TRBV6-1	TRBJ1-5	TGTGCCAGCAGAGGGACAGGGGGATATCAGCCCCAGCATTTT	CASRGTGGYQPQHF
.	few	TRBV2	TRBJ2-3	TGTGCCAGCAGTGGGAGGGGAGGAGGATTCACAGATACGCAGTATTTT	CASSGRGGGFTDTQYF
.	.	TRBV30	TRBJ1-1	TGTGCCTGGGGGAGGGGCACAAGGGGCACTGAAGCTTTCTTT	CAWGRGTRGTEAFF
TRBD1	few	TRBV28	TRBJ2-7	TGTGCCAGCAGTTTTCCCGAGACAGGGGGTTACGAGCAGTACTTC	CASSFPETGGYEQYF
.	few	TRBV9	TRBJ2-2	TGTGCCAGCAGCCCCCGAACGACAGGGGAGGGAACCGGGGAGCTGTTTTTT	CASSPRTTGEGTGELFF
TRBD2	medium-sized	TRBV9	TRBJ2-3	TGTGCCAGCAGCGTAGGAGAGGGGCTAGCGGGAGATACGCAGTATTTT	CASSVGEGLAGDTQYF
TRBD1	few	TRBV25-1	TRBJ1-1	TGTGCCAGCAGTCTAGAACAGGGGGCAGGTGAAGCTTTCTTT	CASSLEQGAGEAFF
.	.	TRBV5-1	TRBJ1-4	TGCGCCAGCAGCTTGGCGGCAGGGTCAAATGAAAAACTGTTTTTT	CASSLAAGSNEKLFF
TRBD2	.	TRBV4-2	TRBJ2-1	TGTGCCAGCAGCCCCCAGGCTAGCGGAGCAAATGAGCAGTTCTTC	CASSPQASGANEQFF
TRBD2	.	TRBV5-1	TRBJ2-3	TGCGCCAGCAGCTTGGCTGGGGGAGGGGGCACAGATACGCAGTATTTT	CASSLAGGGGTDTQYF
.	few	TRBV12-5	TRBJ1-1	TGTGCTAGTGGTCCCGGGAAGGTCATGAACACTGAAGCTTTCTTT	CASGPGKVMNTEAFF
.	.	TRBV5-5	TRBJ1-5	TGTGCCAGCAGCTTGGCTGGGGGCGATAGCAATCAGCCCCAGCATTTT	CASSLAGGDSNQPQHF
TRBD2	few	TRBV11-2	TRBJ2-3	TGTGCCAGCAGTTTGATAGCGGGAGGTCCGGATACGCAGTATTTT	CASSLIAGGPDTQYF
.	few	TRBV6-5	TRBJ2-5	TGTGCCAGCAGAAAGAACGGGGTGGAGACCCAGTACTTC	CASRKNGVETQYF
TRBD2	.	TRBV6-5	TRBJ2-1	TGTGCCAGCAGACCCGGGACTAGCGGGAACAATGAGCAGTTCTTC	CASRPGTSGNNEQFF
TRBD2	.	TRBV2	TRBJ2-1	TGTGCCAGCAGTGAACGAGCGGGAGTGGGCAATGAGCAGTTCTTC	CASSERAGVGNEQFF
.	.	TRBV2	TRBJ2-6	TGTGCCAGCATTCAGGCACGAGGGGCCAACGTCCTGACTTTC	CASIQARGANVLTF
TRBD2	.	TRBV5-1	TRBJ2-3	TGCGCCAGCAGCTCGGGCTTTTCTAGCGGCTACACAGATACGCAGTATTTT	CASSSGFSSGYTDTQYF
.	.	TRBV28	TRBJ2-2	TGTGCCAGCAGTTTGCCCCCCTCACTTGGGGAGCTGTTTTTT	CASSLPPSLGELFF
TRBD2	few	TRBV28	TRBJ2-7	TGTGCCAGCAGGGGAGGGGCGACCTACGAGCAGTACTTC	CASRGGATYEQYF
TRBD1	.	TRBV5-1	TRBJ1-1	TGCGCCAGCAGCCCGGGACAGGGGGTGAACACTGAAGCTTTCTTT	CASSPGQGVNTEAFF
TRBD1	few	TRBV7-9	TRBJ1-2	TGTGCCAGCAGTTCTATCACCGGGACAGAGATAAGAAACTATGGCTACACCTTC	CASSSITGTEIRNYGYTF
.	few	TRBV7-2	TRBJ1-1	TGTGCCAGCAGCTTAAGGGAGCAGGTTTGGACTGAAGCTTTCTTT	CASSLREQVWTEAFF
.	.	TRBV5-1	TRBJ2-7	TGCGCCAGCAGCATGGGGGCGAGCTCCTACGAGCAGTACTTC	CASSMGASSYEQYF
TRBD1	few	TRBV5-6	TRBJ1-1	TGTGCCAGCAGCCTCGACAGGGGGCAGTTCACTGAAGCTTTCTTT	CASSLDRGQFTEAFF
.	.	TRBV11-3	TRBJ2-1	TGTGCCAGCAGCTCGGTATACGAGCAGTTCTTC	CASSSVYEQFF
.	.	TRBV10-2	TRBJ2-7	TGCGCCAGCAGTTACGCAGGGGCCCCCTACGAGCAGTACTTC	CASSYAGAPYEQYF
.	.	TRBV30	TRBJ1-1	TGTGCCTGGAGTGTATCTAGGAACACTGAAGCTTTCTTT	CAWSVSRNTEAFF
.	few	TRBV10-3	TRBJ1-1	TGTGCCATCAGTGAAAAGGGGGTCCAAAATGATTACACTGAAGCTTTCTTT	CAISEKGVQNDYTEAFF
.	.	TRBV9	TRBJ2-2	TGTGCCAGCAGCGTATCTCAGACAGTTACGAACACCGGGGAGCTGTTTTTT	CASSVSQTVTNTGELFF
.	.	TRBV29-1	TRBJ2-1	TGCAGCGCTGAGGGGGGAGTTACAAATGAGCAGTTCTTC	CSAEGGVTNEQFF
.	many	TRBV30	TRBJ1-1	TGTGCCTGGAGGAGAGGCACTGAAGCTTTCTTT	CAWRRGTEAFF
TRBD1	few	TRBV5-6	TRBJ2-5	TGTGCCAGCAGCAGGGGACAGCTCCTGTGGCAAGAGACCCAGTACTTC	CASSRGQLLWQETQYF
.	.	TRBV27	TRBJ1-1	TGTGCCAGCAGTTTTTCGGACAGGAACACTGAAGCTTTCTTT	CASSFSDRNTEAFF
.	.	TRBV30	TRBJ1-2	TGTGCCTGGAGTTTCGTTCGTTCTCTCGGGTATGGCTACACCTTC	CAWSFVRSLGYGYTF
.	.	TRBV4-1	TRBJ2-7	TGCGCCAGCAGCCAACTCCTCGGTCCCTCGGGGGAGCAGTACTTC	CASSQLLGPSGEQYF
TRBD1	few	TRBV2	TRBJ2-5	TGTGCCAGCAGTCCGAACCGGGACAGGGGACCACAGTACTTC	CASSPNRDRGPQYF
.	few	TRBV28	TRBJ2-7	TGTGCCAGCAGTGGGGGAGGAGGCTACGAGCAGTACTTC	CASSGGGGYEQYF
TRBD1	few	TRBV18	TRBJ1-1	TGTGCCAGCTCGCCGGGACAGCAGAACACTGAAGCTTTCTTT	CASSPGQQNTEAFF
TRBD2	.	TRBV4-1	TRBJ2-7	TGCGCCAGCAGCCTTAAATCCGCGGGAGGGCCAGTTGACGAGCAGTACTTC	CASSLKSAGGPVDEQYF
TRBD2	few	TRBV5-6	TRBJ2-1	TGTGCCAGCAGCCCCTCCCCGGGACTAGGGGACAATGAGCAGTTCTTC	CASSPSPGLGDNEQFF
TRBD1	.	TRBV15	TRBJ1-1	TGTGCCACCAGCAGACCTATACCCCAGGGGGGAGCTTTCTTT	CATSRPIPQGGAFF
TRBD1	.	TRBV5-6	TRBJ2-7	TGTGCCAGCAGCCCCATGGGACAGGGATTTTACGAGCAGTACTTC	CASSPMGQGFYEQYF
.	few	TRBV5-1	TRBJ1-4	TGCGCCAGCAGCCCCCTATCAACTAATGAAAAACTGTTTTTT	CASSPLSTNEKLFF
.	few	TRBV30	TRBJ2-5	TGTGCCTGGAGTGTACAAGTCAGGGAGACCCAGTACTTC	CAWSVQVRETQYF
TRBD2	few	TRBV2	TRBJ2-5	TGTGCCAGCAGACCCCTTAGCGGGAGTGGGGAGACCCAGTACTTC	CASRPLSGSGETQYF